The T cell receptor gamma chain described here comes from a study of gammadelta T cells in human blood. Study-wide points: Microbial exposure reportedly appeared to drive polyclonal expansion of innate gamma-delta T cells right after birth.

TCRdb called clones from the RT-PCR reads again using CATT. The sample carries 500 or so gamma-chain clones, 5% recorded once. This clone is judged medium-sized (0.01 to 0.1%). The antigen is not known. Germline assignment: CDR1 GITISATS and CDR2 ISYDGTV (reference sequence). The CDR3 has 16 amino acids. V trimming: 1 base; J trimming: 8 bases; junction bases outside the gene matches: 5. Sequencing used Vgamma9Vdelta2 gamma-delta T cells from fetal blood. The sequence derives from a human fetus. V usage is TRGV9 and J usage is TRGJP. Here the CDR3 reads CALWEVVKLGKKIKVF. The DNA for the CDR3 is TGTGCCTTGTGGGAGGTAGTGAAGTTGGGCAAAAAAATCAAGGTATTT.